The table lists the clone carrying this T cell receptor beta chain with a few counts. What it recognizes is unknown. A far larger clone lies a single base away; this is likely a read error. Additional DNA sequences in this sample encode the identical CDR3. The sample belongs to a study of T cells after posttransplantation cyclophosphamide. Study-level points and caveats: Blood and skin or GI T cell repertoires showed limited TRB overlap. Donor-recipient repertoire similarity was low at 1-2 months, rising over year one. TRB clonality was highly associated with recipient CMV seropositivity and reactivation.

Clones were read by immunoSEQ multiplex PCR, and TCRdb kept only the in-frame ones, dropping some. The table lists more than 10,000 clones, no singletons, with roughly a quarter in the top ten. V was clipped by 0 bases and J by 8 bases, with 10 bases between them. CDR3 length: 13 amino acids. The germline V gene has CDR1 LGHNA and CDR2 YSLEER. Treatment was busulfan-fludarabine conditioning, a marrow graft, and cyclophosphamide on days +3 and +4. Specimen: PBMCs, collected after allogeneic stem cell transplant with posttransplant cyclophosphamide. The chain combines TRBV4-3 with TRBJ1-2; D uncertain. The receptor comes from a female patient aged 40 to 55 who received an allogeneic stem cell transplant from an unrelated donor, was CMV-positive, and had acute GVHD only. Some T cells could come from the graft donor. As DNA, the CDR3 is TGCGCCAGCAGCCAAGACCGGAGATACGGCTACACCTTC. Its translation: CASSQDRRYGYTF.